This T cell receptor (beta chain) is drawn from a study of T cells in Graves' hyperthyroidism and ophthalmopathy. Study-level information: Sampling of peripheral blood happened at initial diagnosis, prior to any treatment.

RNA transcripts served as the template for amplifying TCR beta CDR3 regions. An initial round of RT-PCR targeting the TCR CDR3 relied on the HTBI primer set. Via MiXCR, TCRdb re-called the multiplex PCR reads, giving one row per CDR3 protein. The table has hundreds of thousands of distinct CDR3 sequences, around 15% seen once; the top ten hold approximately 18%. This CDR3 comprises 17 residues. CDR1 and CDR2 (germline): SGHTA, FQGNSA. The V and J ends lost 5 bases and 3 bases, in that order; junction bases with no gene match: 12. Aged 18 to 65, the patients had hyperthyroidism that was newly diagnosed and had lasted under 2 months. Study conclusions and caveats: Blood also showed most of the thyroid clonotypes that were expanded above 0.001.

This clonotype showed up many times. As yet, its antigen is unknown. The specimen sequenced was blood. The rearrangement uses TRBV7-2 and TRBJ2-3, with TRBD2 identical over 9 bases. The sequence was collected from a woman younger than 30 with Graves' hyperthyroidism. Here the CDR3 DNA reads TGTGCCAGCAGCCCCACTTCTTCTAGCGGGATAACAGATACGCAGTATTTT. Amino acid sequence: CASSPTSSSGITDTQYF.